A selection of T cell receptor beta chains follows, all from one sample in a study of T cell repertoires in cytomegalovirus infection. No antigen is known for these receptors. TCRdb called the reads again in MiXCR, with one record for every CDR3 protein. The top ten hold over 10% of the sample, which has about 770,000 distinct CDR3 sequences, 25% to 35% seen once. Sequencing used cultured CD8+ T cells from PBMCs, obtained from culture after CMV antigen stimulation. The receptors were gathered from a human donor in good health (CMV status not recorded). Some clones in this sample may be carry-over from other donors' samples. Each CDR3 is given with its conserved first and last residue. The order of the fields is CDR3 length, V gene, D gene, clone size, J gene, CDR3 protein, CDR3 DNA. A D gene is named only where the DNA matches it firmly. Clone size is stated in some rows and not others, as once, few, many or a class when expanded.

CDR3 length: 16; V gene: TRBV12-3/TRBV12-4; D gene: TRBD1; clone size: few; J gene: TRBJ2-1; CDR3 protein: CASSHTGGLLVDEQFF; CDR3 DNA: TGTGCCAGCAGCCACACAGGGGGCTTATTAGTAGATGAGCAGTTCTTC
CDR3 length: 17; V gene: TRBV7-4; D gene: NA; clone size: many; J gene: TRBJ2-3; CDR3 protein: CASDLDSQNVLTDTQYF; CDR3 DNA: TGTGCCAGCGATTTGGACAGTCAGAATGTCCTCACAGATACGCAGTATTTT
CDR3 length: 13; V gene: TRBV6-6; D gene: NA; clone size: few; J gene: TRBJ2-5; CDR3 protein: CASSQGSQETQYF; CDR3 DNA: TGTGCCAGCAGCCAGGGCAGCCAAGAGACCCAGTACTTC
CDR3 length: 15; V gene: TRBV7-2; D gene: NA; clone size: few; J gene: TRBJ1-5; CDR3 protein: CASSDPGYSNQPQHF; CDR3 DNA: TGTGCCAGCAGCGACCCCGGGTATAGCAATCAGCCCCAGCATTTT
CDR3 length: 17; V gene: TRBV12-3/TRBV12-4; D gene: TRBD2; clone size: NA; J gene: TRBJ2-5; CDR3 protein: CASRPGTSGFPGETQYF; CDR3 DNA: TGTGCCAGCAGGCCAGGGACTAGCGGGTTTCCTGGAGAGACCCAGTACTTC
CDR3 length: 15; V gene: TRBV29-1; D gene: TRBD1; clone size: NA; J gene: TRBJ2-1; CDR3 protein: CSVKVRDRAYNEQFF; CDR3 DNA: TGCAGCGTTAAGGTCCGGGACAGGGCCTACAATGAGCAGTTCTTC
CDR3 length: 14; V gene: TRBV7-9; D gene: TRBD1; clone size: few; J gene: TRBJ2-7; CDR3 protein: CASSSPQGAQEQYF; CDR3 DNA: TGTGCCAGCAGCTCCCCCCAGGGGGCACAAGAGCAGTACTTC
CDR3 length: 15; V gene: TRBV7-9; D gene: NA; clone size: few; J gene: TRBJ2-5; CDR3 protein: CASSSTQKLAETQYF; CDR3 DNA: TGTGCCAGCAGCTCTACCCAAAAACTGGCAGAGACCCAGTACTTC
CDR3 length: 15; V gene: TRBV7-2; D gene: TRBD2; clone size: NA; J gene: TRBJ2-3; CDR3 protein: CASSLGLAGGDTQYF; CDR3 DNA: TGTGCCAGCAGCTTAGGGCTAGCGGGGGGGGATACGCAGTATTTT
CDR3 length: 13; V gene: TRBV29-1; D gene: TRBD1; clone size: few; J gene: TRBJ2-7; CDR3 protein: CSVETDRGYEQYF; CDR3 DNA: TGCAGCGTTGAAACGGACAGGGGGTACGAGCAGTACTTC
CDR3 length: 15; V gene: TRBV7-4; D gene: NA; clone size: once; J gene: TRBJ1-1; CDR3 protein: CASSLGWTVNTEAFF; CDR3 DNA: TGTGCCAGCAGCTTAGGGTGGACAGTGAACACTGAAGCTTTCTTT
CDR3 length: 15; V gene: TRBV7-8; D gene: NA; clone size: few; J gene: TRBJ1-5; CDR3 protein: CASSLAHGGDQPQHF; CDR3 DNA: TGTGCCAGCAGCTTAGCGCACGGGGGCGATCAGCCCCAGCATTTT
CDR3 length: 16; V gene: TRBV7-9; D gene: NA; clone size: few; J gene: TRBJ1-1; CDR3 protein: CASSSVNRGENTEAFF; CDR3 DNA: TGTGCCAGCAGCTCCGTAAATAGGGGAGAGAACACTGAAGCTTTCTTT
CDR3 length: 15; V gene: TRBV12-3/TRBV12-4; D gene: TRBD1; clone size: few; J gene: TRBJ2-2; CDR3 protein: CASAPGTANTGELFF; CDR3 DNA: TGTGCCAGCGCACCCGGGACAGCGAACACCGGGGAGCTGTTTTTT
CDR3 length: 16; V gene: TRBV5-4; D gene: TRBD1; clone size: many; J gene: TRBJ2-1; CDR3 protein: CASRQLGRDSSNEQFF; CDR3 DNA: TGTGCCAGCAGGCAACTTGGCCGGGACAGTTCCAATGAGCAGTTCTTC
CDR3 length: 12; V gene: TRBV5-1; D gene: NA; clone size: NA; J gene: TRBJ2-5; CDR3 protein: CASSINQETQYF; CDR3 DNA: TGCGCCAGCAGCATTAACCAAGAGACCCAGTACTTC
CDR3 length: 14; V gene: TRBV14; D gene: NA; clone size: once; J gene: TRBJ2-7; CDR3 protein: CASSQLGTTYEQYF; CDR3 DNA: TGTGCCAGCAGCCAACTGGGTACGACCTACGAGCAGTACTTC
CDR3 length: 13; V gene: TRBV29-1; D gene: TRBD1; clone size: NA; J gene: TRBJ2-5; CDR3 protein: CSVAVQGVKTQYF; CDR3 DNA: TGCAGCGTTGCAGTACAGGGGGTGAAGACCCAGTACTTC
CDR3 length: 15; V gene: TRBV19; D gene: TRBD2; clone size: NA; J gene: TRBJ2-7; CDR3 protein: CASSDFGAGTAEQYF; CDR3 DNA: TGTGCCAGTAGTGACTTCGGAGCGGGGACTGCCGAGCAGTACTTC
CDR3 length: 15; V gene: TRBV9; D gene: NA; clone size: NA; J gene: TRBJ1-1; CDR3 protein: CASSPFDSRGTEAFF; CDR3 DNA: TGTGCCAGCAGCCCTTTTGACTCCAGGGGCACTGAAGCTTTCTTT
CDR3 length: 13; V gene: TRBV10-3; D gene: TRBD1; clone size: NA; J gene: TRBJ2-7; CDR3 protein: CAIRETGGDEQYF; CDR3 DNA: TGTGCCATCAGAGAGACAGGGGGCGACGAGCAGTACTTC
CDR3 length: 15; V gene: TRBV7-9; D gene: TRBD1; clone size: NA; J gene: TRBJ1-2; CDR3 protein: CASSLLDRGKYGYTF; CDR3 DNA: TGTGCCAGCAGCTTATTGGACAGGGGAAAATATGGCTACACCTTC
CDR3 length: 14; V gene: TRBV12-3/TRBV12-4; D gene: NA; clone size: NA; J gene: TRBJ1-2; CDR3 protein: CASSLVPRLRGYTF; CDR3 DNA: TGTGCCAGCAGTTTAGTTCCCAGACTGAGGGGCTACACCTTC
CDR3 length: 14; V gene: TRBV6-1; D gene: NA; clone size: few; J gene: TRBJ2-3; CDR3 protein: CASSRGGVTDTQYF; CDR3 DNA: TGTGCCAGCAGTCGCGGGGGCGTCACAGATACGCAGTATTTT
CDR3 length: 13; V gene: TRBV29-1; D gene: NA; clone size: NA; J gene: TRBJ1-2; CDR3 protein: CSVTPGLRYGYTF; CDR3 DNA: TGCAGCGTTACTCCAGGTCTCCGCTATGGCTACACCTTC
CDR3 length: 16; V gene: TRBV4-3; D gene: NA; clone size: NA; J gene: TRBJ1-1; CDR3 protein: CASSQELMRVNTEAFF; CDR3 DNA: TGCGCCAGCAGCCAAGAATTAATGAGGGTGAACACTGAAGCTTTCTTT
CDR3 length: 16; V gene: TRBV19; D gene: NA; clone size: NA; J gene: TRBJ1-1; CDR3 protein: CASSPNGGGARTEAFF; CDR3 DNA: TGTGCCAGTAGCCCCAACGGGGGGGGCGCGAGGACTGAAGCTTTCTTT
CDR3 length: 15; V gene: TRBV2; D gene: NA; clone size: NA; J gene: TRBJ2-3; CDR3 protein: CARKDREAPTDTQYF; CDR3 DNA: TGTGCCAGAAAAGACAGGGAGGCCCCCACAGATACGCAGTATTTT
CDR3 length: 15; V gene: TRBV6-2/TRBV6-3; D gene: NA; clone size: NA; J gene: TRBJ1-1; CDR3 protein: CASSHPGLRNTEAFF; CDR3 DNA: TGTGCCAGCAGCCACCCGGGACTGAGGAACACTGAAGCTTTCTTT
CDR3 length: 16; V gene: TRBV7-3; D gene: NA; clone size: NA; J gene: TRBJ1-1; CDR3 protein: CASSYIRREENTEAFF; CDR3 DNA: TGTGCCAGCAGCTATATTCGACGGGAAGAGAACACTGAAGCTTTCTTT
CDR3 length: 15; V gene: TRBV7-9; D gene: NA; clone size: NA; J gene: TRBJ1-5; CDR3 protein: CASSAAGHGSSAQHF; CDR3 DNA: TGTGCCAGCAGCGCAGCGGGGCACGGTAGTTCGGCCCAGCATTTT